This T cell receptor beta chain was obtained from a study of T cells in Graves' hyperthyroidism and ophthalmopathy. V lost 4 bases, J lost 1 base, and 11 bases lay in between. The germline V gene encodes CDR1 SGHVS and CDR2 FNYEAQ. The CDR3 is made up of 14 amino acids. Diagnoses rested on clinical symptoms, serum thyroxine and TRAb, thyroid ultrasound and orbital computed tomography. Before ophthalmopathy appeared, progressors gave blood at initial hyperthyroidism diagnosis. TCR beta CDR3 sequences were amplified from RNA transcripts. First-round RT-PCR of the TCR CDR3 relied on the HTBI primer set. Each CDR3 protein is one row after TCRdb ran MiXCR on the multiplex PCR reads. The sample carries approximately 720,000 distinct CDR3 sequences, 15% to 20% recorded once.

V is TRBV7-6 and J is TRBJ2-7; D gene unclear. Sequencing used blood. The sequence was collected from a woman in her forties or fifties with Graves' hyperthyroidism that later progressed to Graves' ophthalmopathy. The chain's CDR3 is CASSSPALSYEQYF. CDR3 DNA sequence: TGTGCCAGCAGCTCCCCGGCCCTGTCCTACGAGCAGTACTTC.